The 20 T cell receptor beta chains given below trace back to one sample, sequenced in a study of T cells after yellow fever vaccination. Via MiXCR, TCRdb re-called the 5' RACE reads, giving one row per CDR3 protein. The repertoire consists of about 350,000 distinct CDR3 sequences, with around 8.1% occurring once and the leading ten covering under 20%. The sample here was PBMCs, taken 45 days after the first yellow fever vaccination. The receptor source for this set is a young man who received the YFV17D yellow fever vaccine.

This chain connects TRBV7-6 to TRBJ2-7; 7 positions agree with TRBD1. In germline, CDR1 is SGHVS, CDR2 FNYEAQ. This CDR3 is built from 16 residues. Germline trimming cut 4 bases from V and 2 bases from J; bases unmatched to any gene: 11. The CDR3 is CASSSPTDRRAYEQYF. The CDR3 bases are TGTGCCAGCAGCTCGCCTACGGACAGGAGAGCCTACGAGCAGTACTTC.

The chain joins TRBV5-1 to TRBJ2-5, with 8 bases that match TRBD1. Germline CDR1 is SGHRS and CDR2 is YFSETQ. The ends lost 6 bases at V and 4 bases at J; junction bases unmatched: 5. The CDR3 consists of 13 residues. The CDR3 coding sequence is TGCGCCAGCATGGACAGGGTGCGAGAGACCCAGTACTTC. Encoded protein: CASMDRVRETQYF.

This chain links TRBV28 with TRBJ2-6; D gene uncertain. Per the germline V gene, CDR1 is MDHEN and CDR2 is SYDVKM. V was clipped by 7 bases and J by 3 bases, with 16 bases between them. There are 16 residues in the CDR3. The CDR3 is CASKGQGMGGANVLTF. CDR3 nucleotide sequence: TGTGCCAGCAAAGGGCAAGGAATGGGTGGGGCCAACGTCCTGACTTTC.

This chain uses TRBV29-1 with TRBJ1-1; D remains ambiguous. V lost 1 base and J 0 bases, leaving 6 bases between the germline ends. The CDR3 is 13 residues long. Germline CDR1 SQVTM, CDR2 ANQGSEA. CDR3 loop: CSVEASLNTEAFF. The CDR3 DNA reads TGCAGCGTTGAAGCCTCCTTGAACACTGAAGCTTTCTTT.

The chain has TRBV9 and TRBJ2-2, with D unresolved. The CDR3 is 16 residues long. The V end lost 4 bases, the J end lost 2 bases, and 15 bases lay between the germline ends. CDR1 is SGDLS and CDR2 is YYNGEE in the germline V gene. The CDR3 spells CASSLGPRFNTGELFF. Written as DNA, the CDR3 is TGTGCCAGCAGCCTGGGCCCCAGATTTAACACCGGGGAGCTGTTTTTT.

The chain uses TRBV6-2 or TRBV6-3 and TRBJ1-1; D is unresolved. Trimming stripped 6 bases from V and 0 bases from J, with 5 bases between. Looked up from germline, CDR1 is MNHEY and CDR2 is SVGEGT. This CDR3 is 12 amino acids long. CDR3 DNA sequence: TGTGCCAGCAGCCCCCTGAACACTGAAGCTTTCTTT. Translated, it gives CASSPLNTEAFF.

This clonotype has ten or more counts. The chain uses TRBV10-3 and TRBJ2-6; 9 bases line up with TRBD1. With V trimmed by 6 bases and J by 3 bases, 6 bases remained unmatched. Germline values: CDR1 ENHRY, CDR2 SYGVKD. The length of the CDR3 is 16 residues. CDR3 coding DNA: TGTGCCATCAGCGGGACAGGGCAAGGTGGGGCCAACGTCCTGACTTTC. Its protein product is CAISGTGQGGANVLTF.

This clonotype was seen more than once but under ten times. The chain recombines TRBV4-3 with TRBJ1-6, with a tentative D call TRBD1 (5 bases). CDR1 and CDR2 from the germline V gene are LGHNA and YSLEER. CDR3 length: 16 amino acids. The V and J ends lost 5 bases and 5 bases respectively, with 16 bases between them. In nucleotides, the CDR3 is TGCGCCAGCAGCACCATACAGGTGGCACATAATTCACCCCTCCACTTT. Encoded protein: CASSTIQVAHNSPLHF.

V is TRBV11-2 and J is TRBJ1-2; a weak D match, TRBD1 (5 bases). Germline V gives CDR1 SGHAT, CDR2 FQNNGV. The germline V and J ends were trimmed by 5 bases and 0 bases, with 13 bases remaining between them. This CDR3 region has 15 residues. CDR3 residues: CASSPTWDSNYGYTF. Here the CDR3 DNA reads TGTGCCAGCAGCCCTACCTGGGACTCTAACTATGGCTACACCTTC.

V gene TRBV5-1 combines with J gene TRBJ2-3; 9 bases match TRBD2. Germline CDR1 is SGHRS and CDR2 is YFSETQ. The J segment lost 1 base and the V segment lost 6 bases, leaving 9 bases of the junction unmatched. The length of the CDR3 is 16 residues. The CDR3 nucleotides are TGCGCCAGCACCCCCCGGGTAGCGGGGGGCACAGATACGCAGTATTTT. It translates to CASTPRVAGGTDTQYF.

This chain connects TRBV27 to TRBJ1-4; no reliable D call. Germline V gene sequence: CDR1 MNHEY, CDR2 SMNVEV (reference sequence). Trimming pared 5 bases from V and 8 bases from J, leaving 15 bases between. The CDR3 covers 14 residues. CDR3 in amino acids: CASSGVQAGEKLFF. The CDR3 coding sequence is TGTGCCAGCAGTGGGGTGCAGGCCGGAGAAAAACTGTTTTTT.

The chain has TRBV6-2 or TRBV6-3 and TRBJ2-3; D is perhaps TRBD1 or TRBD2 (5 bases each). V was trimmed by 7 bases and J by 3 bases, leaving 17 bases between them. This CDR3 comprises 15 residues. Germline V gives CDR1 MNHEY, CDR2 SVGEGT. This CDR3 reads CASIDGRGATDTQYF. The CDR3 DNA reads TGTGCCAGCATAGACGGACGGGGCGCTACAGATACGCAGTATTTT.

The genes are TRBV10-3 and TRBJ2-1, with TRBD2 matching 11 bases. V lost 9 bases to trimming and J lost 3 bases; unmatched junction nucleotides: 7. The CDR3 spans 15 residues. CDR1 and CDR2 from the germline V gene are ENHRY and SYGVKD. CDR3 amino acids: CAISMTSGNYNEQFF. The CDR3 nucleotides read TGTGCCATTTCCATGACTAGCGGGAACTACAATGAGCAGTTCTTC.

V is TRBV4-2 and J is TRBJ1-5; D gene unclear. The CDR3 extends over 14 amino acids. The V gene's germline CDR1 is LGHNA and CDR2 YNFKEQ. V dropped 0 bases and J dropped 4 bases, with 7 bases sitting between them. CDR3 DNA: TGTGCCAGCAGCCAAGAATGGAAGAATCAGCCCCAGCATTTT. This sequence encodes CASSQEWKNQPQHF.

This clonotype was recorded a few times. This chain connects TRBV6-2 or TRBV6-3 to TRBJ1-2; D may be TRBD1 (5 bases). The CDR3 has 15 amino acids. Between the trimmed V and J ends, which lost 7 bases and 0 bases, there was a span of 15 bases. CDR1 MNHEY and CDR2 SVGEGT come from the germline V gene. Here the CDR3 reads CASTQVTGPNYGYTF. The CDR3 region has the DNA TGTGCCAGCACCCAAGTTACAGGACCTAACTATGGCTACACCTTC.

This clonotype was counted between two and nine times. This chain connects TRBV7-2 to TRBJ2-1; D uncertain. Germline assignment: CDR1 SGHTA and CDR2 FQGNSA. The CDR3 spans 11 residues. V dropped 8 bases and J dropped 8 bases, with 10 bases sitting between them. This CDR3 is CASGTRYEQFF. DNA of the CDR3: TGTGCCAGCGGCACCCGATATGAGCAGTTCTTC.

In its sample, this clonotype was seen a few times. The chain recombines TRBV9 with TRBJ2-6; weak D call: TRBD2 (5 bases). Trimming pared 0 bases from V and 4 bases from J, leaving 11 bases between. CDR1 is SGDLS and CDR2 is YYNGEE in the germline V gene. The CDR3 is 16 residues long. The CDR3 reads CASSVAPGNGANVLTF. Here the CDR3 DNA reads TGTGCCAGCAGCGTAGCTCCCGGGAACGGGGCCAACGTCCTGACTTTC.

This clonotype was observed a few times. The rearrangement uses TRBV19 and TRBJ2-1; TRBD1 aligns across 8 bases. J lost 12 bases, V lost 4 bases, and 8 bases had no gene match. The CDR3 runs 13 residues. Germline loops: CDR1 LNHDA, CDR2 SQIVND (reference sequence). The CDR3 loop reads CASSTYGQGGQFF. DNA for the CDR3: TGTGCCAGTAGTACCTACGGACAGGGAGGGCAGTTCTTC.

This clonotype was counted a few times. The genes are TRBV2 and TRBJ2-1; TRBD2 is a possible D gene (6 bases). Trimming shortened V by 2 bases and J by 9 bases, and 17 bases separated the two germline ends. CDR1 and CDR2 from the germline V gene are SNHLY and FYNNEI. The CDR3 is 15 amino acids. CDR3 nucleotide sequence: TGTGCCAGCAGTGAATCGGACGCGGGGAGCGGTGAGCAGTTCTTC. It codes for CASSESDAGSGEQFF.

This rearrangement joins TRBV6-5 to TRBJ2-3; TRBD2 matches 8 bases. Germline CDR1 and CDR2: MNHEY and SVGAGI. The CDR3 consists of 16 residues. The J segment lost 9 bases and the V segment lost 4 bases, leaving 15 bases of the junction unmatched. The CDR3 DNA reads TGTGCCAGCAGTTTGACGGGGACTAGGGCCTCGGGGACGCAGTATTTT. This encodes CASSLTGTRASGTQYF.